This TCR beta chain was recorded in a study of Graves' ophthalmopathy and Graves' hyperthyroidism. Whole-study context: The collection of peripheral blood took place at initial diagnosis, before any treatment. Study results and caveats: The blood repertoire also included most expanded thyroid clonotypes above 0.001 frequency. Ophthalmopathy progression prediction by the model yielded a sensitivity of 55% to 71% and a specificity of 72.22%.

Where ophthalmopathy was present, donors had moderate-to-severe activity, CAS ≥3, NOSPECS ≥4 and duration under 3 months. This clonotype appeared many times. Antigen specificity is unknown. For repertoire sequencing, the TCR beta CDR3 regions were amplified from RNA transcripts. A first-round RT-PCR used HTBI primers, followed by a second-round multiplex PCR. From the multiplex PCR reads, TCRdb called clonotypes with MiXCR, one entry per CDR3 protein. The table has fewer than 600,000 distinct CDR3 sequences, around 14% seen once; the top ten hold over 8%. In germline, CDR1 is SNHLY, CDR2 FYNNEI. Trimming removed 8 bases from V and 4 bases from J; junction bases left unmatched: 10. The CDR3 consists of 15 residues.

The origin of this receptor is a woman younger than 45 with Graves' ophthalmopathy. The sample taken for sequencing was blood. This chain uses TRBV2 with TRBJ1-2, with TRBD1 matching over 10 bases. The CDR3 DNA reads TGTGCCAGCCAGGTGGGGGGACAGGGGATCTATGGCTACACCTTC. Translating it yields CASQVGGQGIYGYTF.